A single sample is the source of the 26 T cell receptor beta chains below, sequenced in a study of blood T cell repertoires in COVID-19. Some clones are missing from TCRdb's copy, which holds only in-frame ones; the method was immunoSEQ multiplex PCR. The sample yields some 99,000 clones, around 84% seen once. Sequencing was performed on peripheral blood. These receptors were collected from a woman aged 60 to 75 in a cohort sampled during active or convalescent COVID-19.

The CDR3, as DNA: TGTGCCAGCAGCTCAAGCTCTGGGAGGGGCCACGAGCAGTACTTC. Encoded protein: CASSSSSGRGHEQYF. The chain is built from TRBV4-2 and TRBJ2-7, with TRBD2 identical over 7 bases. J gave up 5 bases and V 5 bases, and 12 bases lay outside the gene matches. The germline V gene encodes CDR1 LGHNA and CDR2 YNFKEQ. The CDR3 totals 15 residues.

This sequence joins TRBV6-5 and TRBJ1-4; 8 nucleotides agree with TRBD1. The germline V gene has CDR1 MNHEY and CDR2 SVGAGI. The CDR3 loop spans 14 amino acids. Trimming cost V 6 bases and J 5 bases; bases outside gene matches: 5. CDR3 in amino acids: CASSNTGGNEKLFF. The CDR3 region has the DNA TGTGCCAGCAGCAATACAGGGGGGAATGAAAAACTGTTTTTT.

The J gene is TRBJ1-6, the V gene TRBV5-1; no reliable D call. CDR1 is SGHRS, CDR2 YFSETQ, per germline. Trimming shortened V by 2 bases and J by 0 bases, and 9 bases separated the two germline ends. The CDR3 sequence is 16 residues long. The CDR3 nucleotides are TGCGCCAGCAGCTTAACTGTGAACTCCTATAATTCACCCCTCCACTTT. Its protein product is CASSLTVNSYNSPLHF.

This clone was picked up a small number of times. J is TRBJ1-5 and V is TRBV11-3; possible D gene TRBD1, 6 bases. Germline CDR1 reads SGHNT; CDR2 reads YENEEA. The CDR3 loop spans 13 amino acids. V was pared by 5 bases and J by 7 bases, with 12 bases between. The CDR3: CASSAEQGQPQHF. CDR3 DNA sequence: TGTGCCAGCAGCGCCGAACAGGGCCAGCCCCAGCATTTT.

The chain recombines TRBV28 with TRBJ1-2, with D unresolved. The CDR3 is made up of 16 amino acids. The germline V gene has CDR1 MDHEN and CDR2 SYDVKM. The V end lost 4 bases, the J end lost 5 bases, and 20 bases lay between the germline ends. DNA for the CDR3: TGTGCCAGCAGTTCGGCTGCGGCCCCGGGTATTTATGGCTACACCTTC. This translates into CASSSAAAPGIYGYTF.

CDR3 in amino acids: CASSFGFREQGTYEQYF. The CDR3 coding sequence is TGTGCCAGCAGTTTTGGATTCCGGGAACAGGGAACCTACGAGCAGTACTTC. The rearrangement uses TRBV28 and TRBJ2-7; weak D call: TRBD1 (6 bases). The ends were cut back, 3 bases at V and 2 bases at J, with 20 bases in the middle. The CDR3 loop spans 17 amino acids. Germline V gene lookup returns CDR1 MDHEN and CDR2 SYDVKM.

The chain couples TRBV28 to TRBJ2-7, with 7 bases identical to TRBD2. Per germline, CDR1 MDHEN and CDR2 SYDVKM. With V trimmed by 7 bases and J by 1 base, 13 bases remained unmatched. The CDR3 is made up of 16 amino acids. CDR3 DNA: TGTGCCAGCACCCTGGGGCGGGGGAGTGTTTCCTACGAGCAGTACTTC. It yields the protein CASTLGRGSVSYEQYF.

V is TRBV6-2 or TRBV6-3 and J is TRBJ2-3; TRBD2 matches at 9 bases. The CDR3 loop spans 15 amino acids. Germline CDR1 is MNHEY and CDR2 is SVGEGT. The J segment lost 7 bases and the V segment lost 6 bases, leaving 11 bases of the junction unmatched. CDR3 nucleotides: TGTGCCAGCAGCCCAGGGCGGGGGGGCGTGAATACGCAGTATTTT. Amino acids: CASSPGRGGVNTQYF.

V gene TRBV11-2 combines with J gene TRBJ1-2, with unresolved D. Trimming stripped 5 bases from V and 4 bases from J, with 8 bases between. CDR1 and CDR2 from the germline V gene are SGHAT and FQNNGV. This CDR3 has 12 amino acids. CDR3: CASSLERYGYTF. The CDR3 DNA reads TGTGCCAGCAGCCTCGAGCGCTATGGCTACACCTTC.

The sample holds one count of this clone. This sequence joins TRBV7-3 and TRBJ2-3, with no clear D. Germline CDR1 reads SGHTA; CDR2 reads FQGTGA. The length of the CDR3 is 15 residues. Trimming took off 4 bases at V and 4 bases at J, with 15 bases between the two ends. The CDR3 region has the DNA TGTGCCAGCAGCTCCAACCGCGTTAGTGCAGATACGCAGTATTTT. Residues: CASSSNRVSADTQYF.

The chain links TRBV6-5 to TRBJ1-2; 8 bases map to TRBD1. V lost 7 bases, J lost 4 bases, and 5 bases stayed unmatched. This CDR3 contains 13 residues. Germline V lookup: CDR1 MNHEY, CDR2 SVGAGI. The CDR3 coding sequence is TGTGCCAGCACATCAACAGGGGGCTATGGCTACACCTTC. It encodes CASTSTGGYGYTF.

This clone was counted a few times. This chain joins TRBV9 and TRBJ2-2; 12 nucleotides line up with TRBD1. The CDR3 loop spans 16 amino acids. The germline V gene encodes CDR1 SGDLS and CDR2 YYNGEE. V trimming: 6 bases; J trimming: 6 bases; junction bases outside the gene matches: 9. The DNA for the CDR3 is TGTGCCAGCACCAGGCGGGGACAGGGGGCTCCCGGGGAGCTGTTTTTT. Its translation is CASTRRGQGAPGELFF.

CDR3 sequence (DNA): TGTGCCAGCAGCCCAAAAAGGGGACAGGGTGGAACAGATACGCAGTATTTT. It encodes CASSPKRGQGGTDTQYF. The chain is built from TRBV7-9 and TRBJ2-3, with 9 bases lining up with TRBD1. The CDR3 totals 17 residues. Germline-derived CDR1 and CDR2 are SEHNR and FQNEAQ (reference sequence). Trimming at V came to 5 bases and at J to 3 bases, leaving 12 bases not matched to a gene.

This clone was counted only a few times. V and J are TRBV19 and TRBJ2-7; 14 bases map to TRBD2. CDR3 size: 18 residues. Germline assignment: CDR1 LNHDA and CDR2 SQIVND (reference sequence). The V gene end was trimmed by 3 bases and the J gene end by 2 bases; junction bases not matched to a gene: 9. The DNA of the CDR3 is TGTGCCAGTAGTATCCGGGGACTAGCGGGGGCCCAGGCCTACGAGCAGTACTTC. As protein: CASSIRGLAGAQAYEQYF. Filled out from reference TRBV19 and TRBJ2-7, the complete variable domain reads DGGITQSPKYLFRKEGQNVTLSCEQNLNHDAMYWYRQDPGQGLRLIYYSQIVNDFQKGDIAEGYSVSREKKESFPLTVTSAQKNPTAFYLCASSIRGLAGAQAYEQYFGPGTRLTVT.

J is TRBJ1-2 and V is TRBV5-1, with a possible D match to TRBD1 (6 bases). Germline lookup yields CDR1 SGHRS and CDR2 YFSETQ. Trimming cost V 5 bases and J 7 bases, with 18 bases left between them. CDR3 size: 14 residues. CDR3 residues: CASSQGSGLVGYTF. In DNA, the CDR3 is TGCGCCAGCAGTCAGGGGTCAGGTCTGGTTGGCTACACCTTC.

The chain carries TRBV6-6 and TRBJ2-1, with TRBD2 matching over 11 bases. J gave up 8 bases and V 4 bases, and 7 bases lay outside the gene matches. Germline assignment: CDR1 MNHNY and CDR2 SVGAGI (reference sequence). The CDR3 extends over 15 amino acids. In DNA, the CDR3 is TGTGCCAGCAGTTCTACTAGCGGGAGTGTCTATGAGCAGTTCTTC. Protein product: CASSSTSGSVYEQFF.

This clone was picked up one time. CDR3 bases: TGTGCCATCAGTGAAGGGCTAGCGGGGATGGGGCAGTATTTT. Translating it yields CAISEGLAGMGQYF. This chain uses TRBV10-3 with TRBJ2-3, with 9 positions matching TRBD2. V dropped 3 bases and J dropped 11; count of bases not matched to a gene: 9. CDR3 length equals 14 residues. The V gene's germline CDR1 is ENHRY and CDR2 SYGVKD.

The chain has TRBV11-3 and TRBJ1-1; D gene ambiguous. This CDR3 contains 13 residues. The germline V gene encodes CDR1 SGHNT and CDR2 YENEEA. V lost 2 bases, J lost 1 base, and 5 bases lay in between. The CDR3 DNA sequence: TGTGCCAGCAGCTTAATACAGAACACTGAAGCTTTCTTT. This sequence encodes CASSLIQNTEAFF.

The V and J genes are TRBV7-9 and TRBJ2-3; possibly TRBD2 for D (7 bases). CDR3 size: 15 residues. Trimming took off 1 base at V and 1 base at J, with 9 bases between the two ends. The V gene's germline CDR1 is SEHNR and CDR2 FQNEAQ (reference sequence). The CDR3 is CASSLGGGGTDTQYF. As DNA, the CDR3 is TGTGCCAGCAGCTTAGGCGGGGGCGGCACAGATACGCAGTATTTT.

The rearrangement links TRBV5-6 to TRBJ2-3, with 11 bases fitting TRBD1. The ends lost 5 bases at V and 4 bases at J; junction bases unmatched: 9. Germline V gene data show CDR1 as SGHDT and CDR2 as YYEEEE. This CDR3 has 16 amino acids. CDR3 nucleotide sequence: TGTGCCAGCAGGGCAACCCGGGACAGGGGGTCAGATACGCAGTATTTT. The encoded protein is CASRATRDRGSDTQYF.

This sequence joins TRBV5-4 and TRBJ2-1, with D possibly being TRBD2 (6 bases). Trimming took 0 bases from V and 9 from J, leaving 13 bases between them. Looked up from germline, CDR1 is SGHNT and CDR2 is YYREEE (reference sequence). CDR3 size: 14 residues. CDR3 sequence (DNA): TGTGCCAGCAGCTTGGCGGGCGGCGGGACTGAGCAGTTCTTC. It yields the protein CASSLAGGGTEQFF.

The chain carries TRBV10-3 and TRBJ1-5; possible D gene TRBD1, 6 bases. The CDR3 is made up of 14 amino acids. Trimming removed 2 bases at V and 5 bases at J, with 10 bases between. The germline V gene encodes CDR1 ENHRY and CDR2 SYGVKD. The CDR3 DNA reads TGTGCCATCAGTGAGGCAGGGGCCCATCAGCCCCAGCATTTT. Its translation: CAISEAGAHQPQHF.

V usage is TRBV6-5 and J usage is TRBJ2-5; 10 bases fit TRBD1. The CDR3 has 16 amino acids. J was trimmed by 2 bases and V by 4 bases; bases with no gene match: 7. The germline V gene encodes CDR1 MNHEY and CDR2 SVGAGI. CDR3 region: CASSWLGQGRQETQYF. DNA for the CDR3: TGTGCCAGCAGTTGGTTGGGACAGGGGAGGCAAGAGACCCAGTACTTC.

The chain is built from TRBV3-1 (or the pseudogene TRBV3-2) and TRBJ2-5; a weak D match, TRBD1 (5 bases). CDR1 and CDR2 from the germline V gene are LGHDT and YNNKEL (reference sequence). CDR3 length: 16 residues. Trimming shortened V by 2 bases and J by 1 base, and 14 bases separated the two germline ends. The CDR3 coding sequence is TGTGCCAGCAGCCAACGGTTCCGGCAGGGCCAAGAGACCCAGTACTTC. This sequence encodes CASSQRFRQGQETQYF.

DNA for the CDR3: TGTGCCAGCAGCCTAAAGGGACTAGCCCCAGATACGCAGTATTTT. Translation gives CASSLKGLAPDTQYF. The rearrangement joins TRBV3-1 (or the pseudogene TRBV3-2) to TRBJ2-3, with 9 positions matching TRBD2. V was pared by 4 bases and J by 4 bases, with 6 bases of the junction left unmatched. Germline values: CDR1 LGHDT, CDR2 YNNKEL (reference sequence). The CDR3 totals 15 residues.

The chain carries TRBV6-1 and TRBJ2-2; no clear D gene. CDR3 length equals 12 residues. CDR1 and CDR2 (germline): MNHNS, SASEGT. Trimming removed 8 bases from V and 1 base from J, with 5 bases in between. The CDR3 sequence: CASQENTGELFF. The CDR3 DNA follows: TGTGCCAGCCAGGAGAACACCGGGGAGCTGTTTTTT.